A selection of T cell receptor beta chains follows, all from one sample in a study of blood T cell repertoires in COVID-19. Clones were read by immunoSEQ multiplex PCR, and TCRdb kept only the in-frame ones, dropping some. The table has a few hundred thousand clones, about 90% seen once. The sample consisted of peripheral blood. These receptors came from a man between 40 and 49 years old with active or convalescent COVID-19. CDR3s include the opening cysteine and the closing phenylalanine or tryptophan. D genes are given only for firm matches. Clone size is given for some rows only: seen once, a few or many times, or a class if the clone is expanded.

d_gene	v_gene	j_gene	abundance	CDR3aa	CDR3nt
TRBD1	TRBV4-1	TRBJ1-2	NA	CASSRGQGMTF	TGCGCCAGCAGCCGTGGACAGGGAATGACCTTC
NA	TRBV6-2/TRBV6-3	TRBJ1-1	NA	CASSYRQGDEAFF	TGTGCCAGCAGTTACCGCCAGGGCGATGAAGCTTTCTTT
TRBD2	TRBV24-1	TRBJ2-2	NA	CATSMAGGAGELFF	TGTGCCACCAGTATGGCGGGAGGGGCAGGGGAGCTGTTTTTT
NA	TRBV24-1	TRBJ2-2	NA	CATSDPRHIGELFF	TGTGCCACCAGTGACCCTCGACATATCGGGGAGCTGTTTTTT
TRBD2	TRBV30	TRBJ2-7	NA	CAWEREKIDEQYF	TGTGCCTGGGAGCGGGAGAAGATAGACGAGCAGTACTTC
TRBD1	TRBV6-5	TRBJ1-1	NA	CASSQQGARPEAFF	TGTGCCAGCAGTCAGCAGGGGGCAAGGCCCGAAGCTTTCTTT
NA	TRBV6-5	TRBJ1-1	NA	CASSYSGGALVEAFF	TGTGCCAGCAGTTACTCAGGGGGGGCGCTGGTCGAAGCTTTCTTT
NA	TRBV5-1	TRBJ1-6	once	CASSPDPGGVSPLHF	TGCGCCAGCAGCCCAGACCCTGGGGGGGTCTCACCCCTCCACTTT
NA	TRBV2	TRBJ1-2	NA	CASRGWTAPYGYTF	TGTGCCAGCAGGGGGTGGACAGCCCCATATGGCTACACCTTC
NA	TRBV6-6	TRBJ2-7	NA	CASSYSGLAPAYEQYF	TGTGCCAGCAGTTACTCAGGGTTAGCGCCCGCCTACGAGCAGTACTTC
TRBD1	TRBV6-5	TRBJ1-1	NA	CASSSQGQMNTEAFF	TGTGCCAGCAGTTCCCAGGGACAGATGAACACTGAAGCTTTCTTT
NA	TRBV30	TRBJ1-1	NA	CAWRRGVNTEAFF	TGTGCCTGGAGGAGAGGAGTGAACACTGAAGCTTTCTTT
NA	TRBV20-1	TRBJ1-5	NA	CSAASNQPQHF	TGCAGTGCTGCGAGCAATCAGCCCCAGCATTTT
NA	TRBV5-1	TRBJ1-1	NA	CASSLQENTEAFF	TGCGCCAGCAGCTTACAGGAGAACACTGAAGCTTTCTTT
TRBD1	TRBV19	TRBJ1-6	NA	CASSIYRGQSPLHF	TGTGCCAGTAGTATCTATAGGGGGCAATCACCCCTCCACTTT
NA	TRBV28	TRBJ1-2	NA	CASSSLNLRGNYGYTF	TGTGCCAGCAGTTCCCTTAACCTGAGGGGGAACTATGGCTACACCTTC
TRBD1	TRBV14	TRBJ1-2	few	CASSLGTATRGYGYTF	TGTGCCAGCAGCCTTGGGACAGCCACCCGGGGCTATGGCTACACCTTC
TRBD2	TRBV5-1	TRBJ2-3	NA	CASSLEAGLNTDTQYF	TGCGCCAGCAGCTTGGAAGCGGGGCTTAACACAGATACGCAGTATTTT
NA	TRBV19	TRBJ1-2	NA	CASIGGADQLWDGYTF	TGTGCCAGTATTGGAGGGGCGGACCAACTTTGGGATGGCTACACCTTC
TRBD2	TRBV4-1	TRBJ2-5	NA	CASSQDLQRGWETQYF	TGCGCCAGCAGCCAAGATCTCCAGCGGGGGTGGGAGACCCAGTACTTC
NA	TRBV6-4	TRBJ2-2	NA	CASSATGLDGELFF	TGTGCCAGCAGTGCCACCGGACTGGACGGGGAGCTGTTTTTT
TRBD1	TRBV19	TRBJ1-1	NA	CASRGTGLFTEAFF	TGTGCCAGTAGGGGGACAGGGCTGTTCACTGAAGCTTTCTTT
TRBD2	TRBV10-1	TRBJ2-1	NA	CASSKAGGPRSYNEQFF	TGCGCCAGCAGTAAAGCGGGGGGGCCAAGATCCTACAATGAGCAGTTCTTC
NA	TRBV27	TRBJ2-7	few	CASSFGASEQYF	TGTGCCAGCAGTTTCGGAGCATCCGAGCAGTACTTC
NA	TRBV5-1	TRBJ1-4	NA	CASSSSEGGRDEKLFF	TGCGCCAGCAGCTCGTCCGAGGGGGGGCGGGATGAAAAACTGTTTTTT
NA	TRBV3-1/TRBV3-2	TRBJ1-3	NA	CASSHRGNRLESVHTIYF	TGTGCCAGCAGCCATAGGGGAAACCGTTTAGAATCTGTCCACACCATATATTTT
NA	TRBV27	TRBJ2-7	NA	CASSLLTSQATYEQYF	TGTGCCAGCAGTTTATTGACGTCACAGGCGACTTACGAGCAGTACTTC
NA	TRBV28	TRBJ2-7	NA	CASSFYRLSSYEQYF	TGTGCCAGCAGTTTCTACAGGTTGAGCTCCTACGAGCAGTACTTC
TRBD1	TRBV5-6	TRBJ1-3	once	CASRRGDRGSGNTIYF	TGTGCCAGCAGACGCGGGGACAGGGGCTCTGGAAACACCATATATTTT
NA	TRBV19	TRBJ1-4	NA	CAVGRGSPTNEKLFF	TGTGCCGTGGGGCGAGGTTCTCCTACTAATGAAAAACTGTTTTTT
TRBD1	TRBV11-3	TRBJ2-1	NA	CASSLGGTGPTFF	TGTGCCAGCAGCTTAGGTGGGACAGGTCCAACGTTCTTC
TRBD1	TRBV7-9	TRBJ1-1	NA	CASSPDRWETEAFF	TGTGCCAGCAGCCCGGACAGGTGGGAAACTGAAGCTTTCTTT
NA	TRBV24-1	TRBJ1-3	NA	CATSDLTRERSGNTIYF	TGTGCCACCAGTGATTTGACTCGGGAGCGCTCTGGAAACACCATATATTTT
NA	TRBV5-1	TRBJ2-3	NA	CASSFGGRDSTDTQYF	TGCGCCAGCAGCTTCGGGGGGCGAGATAGCACAGATACGCAGTATTTT
NA	TRBV28	TRBJ2-5	NA	CASSPDSRTQYF	TGTGCCAGCAGTCCCGATAGTAGGACCCAGTACTTC
NA	TRBV27	TRBJ2-5	NA	CASSSNSETQYF	TGTGCCAGCAGTTCCAACAGCGAGACCCAGTACTTC
TRBD1	TRBV5-5	TRBJ2-7	NA	CASSLTGGGEQYF	TGTGCCAGCAGTTTAACAGGGGGTGGCGAGCAGTACTTC
NA	TRBV7-8	TRBJ1-3	few	CASSQNRVTGAGNTIYF	TGTGCCAGCAGCCAAAACAGGGTTACTGGCGCTGGAAACACCATATATTTT
TRBD2	TRBV10-1	TRBJ2-1	NA	CASSDSRGAYNEQFF	TGCGCCAGCAGTGACTCGCGGGGGGCCTACAATGAGCAGTTCTTC
NA	TRBV7-2	TRBJ1-5	NA	CASSVRDNAYQPQHF	TGTGCCAGCAGCGTCCGGGACAACGCATATCAGCCCCAGCATTTT
TRBD1	TRBV19	TRBJ2-1	NA	CASSLRTGGWGDNEQFF	TGTGCCAGTAGTCTTCGGACAGGGGGCTGGGGAGACAATGAGCAGTTCTTC
TRBD2	TRBV3-1/TRBV3-2	TRBJ2-7	NA	CASSQKLAATYEQYF	TGTGCCAGCAGCCAGAAGCTAGCGGCTACCTACGAGCAGTACTTC
NA	TRBV6-5	TRBJ1-5	NA	CASSYGVYQPQHF	TGTGCCAGCAGTTACGGAGTCTATCAGCCCCAGCATTTT
NA	TRBV5-1	TRBJ2-7	NA	CASSLVPGSSYEQYF	TGCGCCAGCAGCTTGGTGCCGGGGAGCTCCTACGAGCAGTACTTC
NA	TRBV6-5	TRBJ2-2	NA	CASRAGEGPRGLFF	TGTGCCAGCAGGGCAGGGGAAGGCCCCAGGGGGCTGTTTTTT
NA	TRBV9	TRBJ1-1	few	CASSVVMSTEAFF	TGTGCCAGCAGCGTAGTTATGAGCACTGAAGCTTTCTTT